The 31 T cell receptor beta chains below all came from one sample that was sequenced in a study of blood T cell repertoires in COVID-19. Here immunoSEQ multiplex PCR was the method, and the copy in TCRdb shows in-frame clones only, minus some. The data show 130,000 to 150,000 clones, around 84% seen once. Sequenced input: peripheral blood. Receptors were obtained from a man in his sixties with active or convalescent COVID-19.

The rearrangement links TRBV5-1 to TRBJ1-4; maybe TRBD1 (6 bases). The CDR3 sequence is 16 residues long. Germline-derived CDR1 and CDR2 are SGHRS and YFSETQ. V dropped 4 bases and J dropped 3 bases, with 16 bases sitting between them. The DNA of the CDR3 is TGCGCCAGCAGCATAGGACAGTCGGCTTCTAATGAAAAACTGTTTTTT. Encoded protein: CASSIGQSASNEKLFF. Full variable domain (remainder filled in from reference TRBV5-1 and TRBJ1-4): KAGVTQTPRYLIKTRGQQVTLSCSPISGHRSVSWYQQTPGQGLQFLFEYFSETQRNKGNFPGRFSGRQFSNSRSEMNVSTLELGDSALYLCASSIGQSASNEKLFFGSGTQLSVL.

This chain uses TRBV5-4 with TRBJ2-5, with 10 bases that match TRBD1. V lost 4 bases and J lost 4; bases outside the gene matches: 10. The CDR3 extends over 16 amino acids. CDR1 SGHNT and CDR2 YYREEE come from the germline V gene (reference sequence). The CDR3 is CASSRTGQGGLETQYF. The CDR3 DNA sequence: TGTGCCAGCAGCAGGACAGGACAGGGGGGGTTAGAGACCCAGTACTTC.

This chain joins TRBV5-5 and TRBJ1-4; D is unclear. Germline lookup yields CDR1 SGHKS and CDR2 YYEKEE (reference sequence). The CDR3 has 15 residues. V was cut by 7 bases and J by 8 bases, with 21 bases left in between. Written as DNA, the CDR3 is TGTGCCAGCCTTCCGAGTGGAGGATCGGTGGAAAAACTGTTTTTT. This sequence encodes CASLPSGGSVEKLFF.

CDR3 amino acids: CASSARGQGGTQPQHF. CDR3 coding DNA: TGCGCCAGCAGTGCCAGAGGACAGGGAGGGACTCAGCCCCAGCATTTT. The rearrangement uses TRBV10-2 and TRBJ1-5, with 8 positions matching TRBD1. The CDR3 length is 16 residues. V lost 4 bases, J lost 6 bases, and 11 bases stayed unmatched. Germline CDR1 WSHSY, CDR2 SAAADI.

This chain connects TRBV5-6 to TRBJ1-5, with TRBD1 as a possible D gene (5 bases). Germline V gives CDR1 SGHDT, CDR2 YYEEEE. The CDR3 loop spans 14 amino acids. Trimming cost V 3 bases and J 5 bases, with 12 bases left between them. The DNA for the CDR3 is TGTGCCAGCAGCTCTAGGACAAACCATCAGCCCCAGCATTTT. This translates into CASSSRTNHQPQHF. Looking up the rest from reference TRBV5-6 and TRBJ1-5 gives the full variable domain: DAGVTQSPTHLIKTRGQQVTLRCSPKSGHDTVSWYQQALGQGPQFIFQYYEEEERQRGNFPDRFSGHQFPNYSSELNVNALLLGDSALYLCASSSRTNHQPQHFGDGTRLSIL.

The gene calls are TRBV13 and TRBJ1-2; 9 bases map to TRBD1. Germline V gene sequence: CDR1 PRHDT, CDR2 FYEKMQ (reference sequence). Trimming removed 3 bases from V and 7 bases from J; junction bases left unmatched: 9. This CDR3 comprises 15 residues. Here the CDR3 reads CASSFASGQGSGYTF. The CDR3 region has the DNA TGTGCCAGCAGCTTTGCCTCGGGACAGGGAAGTGGCTACACCTTC.

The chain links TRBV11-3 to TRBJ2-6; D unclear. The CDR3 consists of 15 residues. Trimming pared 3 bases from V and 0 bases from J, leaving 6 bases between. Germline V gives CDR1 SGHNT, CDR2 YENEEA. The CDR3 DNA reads TGTGCCAGCAGCTTCTTCAGCTCTGGGGCCAACGTCCTGACTTTC. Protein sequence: CASSFFSSGANVLTF.

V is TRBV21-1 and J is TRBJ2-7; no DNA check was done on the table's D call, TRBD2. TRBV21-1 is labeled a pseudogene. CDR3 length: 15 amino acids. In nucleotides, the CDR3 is TGTGCCAGCAGCAAAGAAGAGGAGGGAAGTAACGAGCAGTACGTC. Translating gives CASSKEEEGSNEQYV.

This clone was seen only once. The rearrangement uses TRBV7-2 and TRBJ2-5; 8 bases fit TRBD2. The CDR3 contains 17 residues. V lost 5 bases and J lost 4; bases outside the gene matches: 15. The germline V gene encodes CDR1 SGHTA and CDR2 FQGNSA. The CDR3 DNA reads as TGTGCCAGCAGCCTTCTGGGAGCGGGAGCTAAAGCAGAGACCCAGTACTTC. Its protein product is CASSLLGAGAKAETQYF.

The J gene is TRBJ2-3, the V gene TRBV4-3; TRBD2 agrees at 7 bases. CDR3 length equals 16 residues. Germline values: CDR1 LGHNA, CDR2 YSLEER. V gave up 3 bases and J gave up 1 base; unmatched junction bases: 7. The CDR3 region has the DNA TGCGCCAGCAGCCAGGTTCTGGGGGGGGGCACAGATACGCAGTATTTT. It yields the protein CASSQVLGGGTDTQYF.

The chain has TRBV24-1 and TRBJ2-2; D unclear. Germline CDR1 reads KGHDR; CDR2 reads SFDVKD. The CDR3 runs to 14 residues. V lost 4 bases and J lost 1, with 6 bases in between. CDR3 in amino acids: CATSDVGNTGELFF. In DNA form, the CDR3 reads TGTGCCACCAGTGACGTCGGGAACACCGGGGAGCTGTTTTTT.

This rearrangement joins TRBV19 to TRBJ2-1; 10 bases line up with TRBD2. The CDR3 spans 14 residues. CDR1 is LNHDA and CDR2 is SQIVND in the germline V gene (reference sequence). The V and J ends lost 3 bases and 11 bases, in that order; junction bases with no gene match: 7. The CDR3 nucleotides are TGTGCCAGTAGTATTTCGACTAGCGGGTTTCAGCAGTTCTTC. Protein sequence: CASSISTSGFQQFF.

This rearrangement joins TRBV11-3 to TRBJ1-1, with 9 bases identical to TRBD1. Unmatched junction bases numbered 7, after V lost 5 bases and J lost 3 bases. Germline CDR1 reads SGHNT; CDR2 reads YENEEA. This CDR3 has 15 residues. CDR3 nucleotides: TGTGCCAGCAGCCAGGGACAGGGCCGGTACACTGAAGCTTTCTTT. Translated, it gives CASSQGQGRYTEAFF.

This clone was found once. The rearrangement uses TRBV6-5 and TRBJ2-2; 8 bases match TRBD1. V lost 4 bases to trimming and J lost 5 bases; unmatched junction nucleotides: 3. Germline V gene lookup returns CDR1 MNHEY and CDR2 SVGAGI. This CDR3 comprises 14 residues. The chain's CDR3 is CASSSTGETGELFF. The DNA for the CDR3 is TGTGCCAGCAGTTCGACAGGGGAAACCGGGGAGCTGTTTTTT.

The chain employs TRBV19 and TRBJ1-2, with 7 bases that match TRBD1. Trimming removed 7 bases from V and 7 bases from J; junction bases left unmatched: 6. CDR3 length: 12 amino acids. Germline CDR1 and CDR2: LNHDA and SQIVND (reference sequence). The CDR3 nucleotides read TGTGCCAGTACGACAGGGTTTTTTGGCTACACCTTC. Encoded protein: CASTTGFFGYTF. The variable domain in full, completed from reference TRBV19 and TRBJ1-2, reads DGGITQSPKYLFRKEGQNVTLSCEQNLNHDAMYWYRQDPGQGLRLIYYSQIVNDFQKGDIAEGYSVSREKKESFPLTVTSAQKNPTAFYLCASTTGFFGYTFGSGTRLTVV.

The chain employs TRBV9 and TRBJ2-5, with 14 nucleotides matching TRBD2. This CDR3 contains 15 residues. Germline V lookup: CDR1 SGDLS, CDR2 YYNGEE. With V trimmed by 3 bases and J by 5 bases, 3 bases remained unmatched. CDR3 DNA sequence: TGTGCCAGCAGCGGGTGGACTAGCGGGGGGGAGACCCAGTACTTC. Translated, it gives CASSGWTSGGETQYF.

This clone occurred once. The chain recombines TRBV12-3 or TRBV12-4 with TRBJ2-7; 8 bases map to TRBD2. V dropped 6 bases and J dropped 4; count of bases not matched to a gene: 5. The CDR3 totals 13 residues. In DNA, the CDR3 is TGTGCCAGCAGCCGCGGGGGGCCGTACGAGCAGTACGTC. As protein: CASSRGGPYEQYV.

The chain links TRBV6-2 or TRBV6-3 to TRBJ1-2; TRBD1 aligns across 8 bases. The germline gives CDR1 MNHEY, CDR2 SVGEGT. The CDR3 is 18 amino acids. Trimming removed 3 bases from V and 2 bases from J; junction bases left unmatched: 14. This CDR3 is CASSYWWDRKPLNYGYTF. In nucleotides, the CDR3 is TGTGCCAGCAGTTATTGGTGGGACAGGAAACCCTTAAACTATGGCTACACCTTC.

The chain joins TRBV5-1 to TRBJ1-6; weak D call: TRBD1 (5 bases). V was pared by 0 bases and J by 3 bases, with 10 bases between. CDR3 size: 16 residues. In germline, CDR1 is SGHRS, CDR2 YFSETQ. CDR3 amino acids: CASSLVAGGYNSPLHF. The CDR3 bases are TGCGCCAGCAGCTTGGTGGCGGGGGGCTATAATTCACCCCTCCACTTT.

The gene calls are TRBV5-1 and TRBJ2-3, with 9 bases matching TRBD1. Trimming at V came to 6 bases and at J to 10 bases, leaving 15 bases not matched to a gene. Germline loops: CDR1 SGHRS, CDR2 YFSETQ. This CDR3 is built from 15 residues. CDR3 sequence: CASKRGDRDSWAQYF. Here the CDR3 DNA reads TGCGCCAGCAAGCGCGGGGACAGGGACTCTTGGGCGCAGTATTTT.

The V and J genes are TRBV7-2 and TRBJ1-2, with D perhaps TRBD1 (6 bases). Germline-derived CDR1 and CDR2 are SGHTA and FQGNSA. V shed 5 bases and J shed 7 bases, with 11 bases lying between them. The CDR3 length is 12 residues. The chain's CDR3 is CASSPTGLGYTF. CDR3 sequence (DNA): TGTGCCAGCAGCCCGACAGGTCTTGGCTACACCTTC. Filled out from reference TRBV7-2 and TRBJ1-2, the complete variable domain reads GAGVSQSPSNKVTEKGKDVELRCDPISGHTALYWYRQSLGQGLEFLIYFQGNSAPDKSGLPSDRFSAERTGGSVSTLTIQRTQQEDSAVYLCASSPTGLGYTFGSGTRLTVV.

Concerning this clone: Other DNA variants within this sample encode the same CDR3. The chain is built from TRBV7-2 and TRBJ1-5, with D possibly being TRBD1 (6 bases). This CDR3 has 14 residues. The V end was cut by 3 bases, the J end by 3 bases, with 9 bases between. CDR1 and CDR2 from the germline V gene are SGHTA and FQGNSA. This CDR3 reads CASSFRQDNQPQHF. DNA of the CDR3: TGTGCCAGCAGCTTTCGACAGGACAATCAGCCCCAGCATTTT.

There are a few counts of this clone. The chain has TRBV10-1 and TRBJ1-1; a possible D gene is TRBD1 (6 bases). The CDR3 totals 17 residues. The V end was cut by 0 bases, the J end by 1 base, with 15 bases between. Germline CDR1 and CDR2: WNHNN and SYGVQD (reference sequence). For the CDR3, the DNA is TGCGCCAGCAGTGAGTCGAAGAGGGGGACGACGAACACTGAAGCTTTCTTT. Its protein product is CASSESKRGTTNTEAFF.

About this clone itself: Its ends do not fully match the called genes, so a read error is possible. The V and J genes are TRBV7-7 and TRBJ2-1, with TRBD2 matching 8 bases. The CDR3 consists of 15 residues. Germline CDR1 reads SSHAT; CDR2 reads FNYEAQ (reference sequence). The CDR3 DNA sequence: TGTGCTAGCAGCGTTACTAGCGGCTCCTACAATGAGCAGTTCTTC. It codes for CASSVTSGSYNEQFF.

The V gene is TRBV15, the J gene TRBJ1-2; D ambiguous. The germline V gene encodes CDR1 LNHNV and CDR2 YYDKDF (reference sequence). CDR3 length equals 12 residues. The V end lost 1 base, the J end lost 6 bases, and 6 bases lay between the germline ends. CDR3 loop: CATSRAGDGYTF. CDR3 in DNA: TGTGCCACCAGCAGAGCAGGCGATGGCTACACCTTC.

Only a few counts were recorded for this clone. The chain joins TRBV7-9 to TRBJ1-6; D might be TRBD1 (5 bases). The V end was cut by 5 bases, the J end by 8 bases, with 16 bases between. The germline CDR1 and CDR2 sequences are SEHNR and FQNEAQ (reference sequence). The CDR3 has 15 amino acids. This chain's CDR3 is CASSPEGLPDSPLHF. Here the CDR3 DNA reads TGTGCCAGCAGCCCTGAGGGACTGCCGGATTCACCCCTCCACTTT.

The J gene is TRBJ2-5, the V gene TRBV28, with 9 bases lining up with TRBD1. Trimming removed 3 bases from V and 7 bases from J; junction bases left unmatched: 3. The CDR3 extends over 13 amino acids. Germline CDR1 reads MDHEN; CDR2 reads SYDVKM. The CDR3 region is CASSFWTGATQYF. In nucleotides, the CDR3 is TGTGCCAGCAGTTTTTGGACAGGGGCGACCCAGTACTTC.

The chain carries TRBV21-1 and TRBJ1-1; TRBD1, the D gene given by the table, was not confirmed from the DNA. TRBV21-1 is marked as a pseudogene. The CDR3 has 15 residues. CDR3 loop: CASSKTGEHNTEAFF. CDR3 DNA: TGTGCCAGCAGCAAAACAGGGGAACATAACACTGAAGCTTTCTTT.

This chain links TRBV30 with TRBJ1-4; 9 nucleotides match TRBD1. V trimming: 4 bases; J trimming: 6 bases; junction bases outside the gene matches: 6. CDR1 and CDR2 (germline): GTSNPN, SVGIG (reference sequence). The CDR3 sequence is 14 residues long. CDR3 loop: CAWMPGQGHEKLFF. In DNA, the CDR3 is TGTGCCTGGATGCCGGGACAGGGACATGAAAAACTGTTTTTT.

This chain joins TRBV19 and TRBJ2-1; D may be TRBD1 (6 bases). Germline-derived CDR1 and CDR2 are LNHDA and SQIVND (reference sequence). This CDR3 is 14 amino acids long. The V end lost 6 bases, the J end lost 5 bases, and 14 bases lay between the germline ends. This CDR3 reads CASRLSRGDNEQFF. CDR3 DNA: TGTGCCAGTAGACTATCCAGGGGTGACAATGAGCAGTTCTTC. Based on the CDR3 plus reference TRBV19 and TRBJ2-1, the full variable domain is DGGITQSPKYLFRKEGQNVTLSCEQNLNHDAMYWYRQDPGQGLRLIYYSQIVNDFQKGDIAEGYSVSREKKESFPLTVTSAQKNPTAFYLCASRLSRGDNEQFFGPGTRLTVL.

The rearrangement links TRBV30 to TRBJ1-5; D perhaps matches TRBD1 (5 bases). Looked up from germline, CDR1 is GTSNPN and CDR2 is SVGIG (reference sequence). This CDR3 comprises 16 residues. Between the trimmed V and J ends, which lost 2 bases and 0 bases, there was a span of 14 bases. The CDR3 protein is CAWSNSQGHSNQPQHF. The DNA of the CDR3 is TGTGCCTGGAGTAACTCTCAGGGTCATAGCAATCAGCCCCAGCATTTT.